This TCR beta chain was sequenced in a study of T-cell reconstitution after alpha-beta-depleted transplantation in children. The CDR3 totals 12 residues. V lost 6 bases and J lost 7, with 9 bases in between. Germline lookup yields CDR1 MDHEN and CDR2 SYDVKM. Unique molecular identifiers were incorporated into the prepared TCRbeta library. TCRdb reprocessed the PCR reads via MiXCR and lists one record per CDR3 protein. The repertoire holds hundreds of thousands of distinct CDR3 sequences, with roughly 7.7% as singletons. Findings and caveats of the study: The origin of alpha-beta T cells about two months after transplant was reportedly several hundred expanded graft clones. Surviving recipient T cells and thymic progenitors underlay high day-60 TCRbeta diversity in some patients. Once a year had passed after transplant, T-cell counts and diversity came mostly from newly produced T cells.

This clonotype was counted many times. Antigen specificity is unknown. The source material was PBMCs, mostly from graft donor cells, sampled 180 days after TCRalphabeta/CD19-depleted stem cell transplant. The receptor comes from a male patient between 5 and 17 years old who had a stem cell transplant for acute lymphoblastic leukemia, so the T cells may come from the graft donor. The V gene is TRBV28, the J gene TRBJ2-2; D is ambiguous. The CDR3 reads CASRLLNGELFF. In DNA, the CDR3 is TGTGCCAGCAGGCTACTTAACGGGGAGCTGTTTTTT.